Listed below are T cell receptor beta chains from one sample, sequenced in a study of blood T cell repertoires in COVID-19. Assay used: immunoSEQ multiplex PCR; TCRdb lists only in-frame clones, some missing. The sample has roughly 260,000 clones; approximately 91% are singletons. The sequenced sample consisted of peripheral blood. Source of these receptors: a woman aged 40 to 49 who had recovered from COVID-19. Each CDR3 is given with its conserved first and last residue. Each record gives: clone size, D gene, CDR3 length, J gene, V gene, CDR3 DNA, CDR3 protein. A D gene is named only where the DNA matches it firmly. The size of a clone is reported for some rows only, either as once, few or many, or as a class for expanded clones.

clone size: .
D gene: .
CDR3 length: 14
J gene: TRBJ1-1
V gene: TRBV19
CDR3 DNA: TGTGCCAGTAGTATAGGCGGACAGTACACTGAAGCTTTCTTT
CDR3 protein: CASSIGGQYTEAFF

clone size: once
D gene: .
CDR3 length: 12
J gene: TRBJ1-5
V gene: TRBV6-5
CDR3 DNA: TGTGCCAGCAGTTTCAGGGGCCAGCCCCAGCATTTT
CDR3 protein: CASSFRGQPQHF

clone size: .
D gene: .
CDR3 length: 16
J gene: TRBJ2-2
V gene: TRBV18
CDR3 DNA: TGTGCCAGCTCACCTTTAGGACAGACGAACACCGGGGAGCTGTTTTTT
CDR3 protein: CASSPLGQTNTGELFF

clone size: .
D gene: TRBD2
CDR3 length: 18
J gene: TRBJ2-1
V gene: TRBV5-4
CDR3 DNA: TGTGCCAGCAGCTCAACGACTAGCGGGAGTGTGACCTACAATGAGCAGTTCTTC
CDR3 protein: CASSSTTSGSVTYNEQFF

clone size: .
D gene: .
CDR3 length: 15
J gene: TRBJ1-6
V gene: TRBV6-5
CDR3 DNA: TGTGCCAGCAATAAGAGGGGGGGGCTGGATTCACCCCTCCACTTT
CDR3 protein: CASNKRGGLDSPLHF

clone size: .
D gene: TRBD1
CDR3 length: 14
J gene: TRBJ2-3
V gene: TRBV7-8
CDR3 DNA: TGTGCCAGCACCATAGGACAGGGGACAGATACGCAGTATTTT
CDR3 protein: CASTIGQGTDTQYF

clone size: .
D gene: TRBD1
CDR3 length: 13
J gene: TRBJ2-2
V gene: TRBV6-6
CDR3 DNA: TGTGCCAGCAGTACCAGGGGGACCGGGGAGCTGTTTTTT
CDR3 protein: CASSTRGTGELFF

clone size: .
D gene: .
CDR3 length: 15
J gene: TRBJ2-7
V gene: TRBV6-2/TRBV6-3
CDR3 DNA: TGTGCCAGCAGTTACGGACTAAGACTCTCCTACGAGCAGTACTTC
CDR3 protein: CASSYGLRLSYEQYF

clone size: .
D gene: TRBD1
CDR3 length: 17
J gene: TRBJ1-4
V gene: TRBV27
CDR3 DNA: TGTGCCAGCAGTTCCGGGACAGGGTTCGGAACTAATGAAAAACTGTTTTTT
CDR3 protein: CASSSGTGFGTNEKLFF

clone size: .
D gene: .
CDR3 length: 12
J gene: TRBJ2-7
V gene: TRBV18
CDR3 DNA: TGTGCCAGCTCACCCGTATATTACGAGCAGTACTTC
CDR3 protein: CASSPVYYEQYF

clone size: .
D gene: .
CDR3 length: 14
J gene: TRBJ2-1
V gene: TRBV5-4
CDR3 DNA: TGTGCCAGCAGCCCCTTACAGGGTCGCAATGAGCAGTTCTTC
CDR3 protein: CASSPLQGRNEQFF

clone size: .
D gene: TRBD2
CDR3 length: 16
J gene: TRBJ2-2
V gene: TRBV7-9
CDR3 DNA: TGTGCCAGCAGCCCGAGCGGGAGGGCAAGCACCGGGGAGCTGTTTTTT
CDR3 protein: CASSPSGRASTGELFF

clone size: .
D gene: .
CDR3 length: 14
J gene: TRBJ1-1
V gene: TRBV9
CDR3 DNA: TGTGCTAGCAGGGCGGGGGCCGCTGACACTGAAGCTTTCTTT
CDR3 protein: CASRAGAADTEAFF

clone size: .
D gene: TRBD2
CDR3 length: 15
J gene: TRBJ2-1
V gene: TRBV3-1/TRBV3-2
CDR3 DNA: TGTGCCAGCAGCCCTCGACTAGCGGTCCTGGATGAGCAGTTCTTC
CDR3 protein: CASSPRLAVLDEQFF

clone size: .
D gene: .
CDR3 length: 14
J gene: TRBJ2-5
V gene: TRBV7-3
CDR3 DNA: TGTGCCAGCAGCGCCCTAGGGGGCCAAGAGACCCAGTACTTC
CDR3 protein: CASSALGGQETQYF

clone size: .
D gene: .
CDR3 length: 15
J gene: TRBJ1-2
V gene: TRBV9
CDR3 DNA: TGTGCCAGCAGCTCTGGACCGGGAAGTAGGTATGGCTACACCTTC
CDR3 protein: CASSSGPGSRYGYTF

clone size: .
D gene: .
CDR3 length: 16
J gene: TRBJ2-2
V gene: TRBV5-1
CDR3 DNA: TGCGCCAGCGGATTAGGGAGCGGTGCGAACACCGGGGAGCTGTTTTTT
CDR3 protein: CASGLGSGANTGELFF

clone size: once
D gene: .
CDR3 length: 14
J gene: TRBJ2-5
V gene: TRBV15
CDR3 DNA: TGTGCCACCAGCCAGAGGGGGTTGCGAGAGACCCAGTACTTC
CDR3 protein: CATSQRGLRETQYF

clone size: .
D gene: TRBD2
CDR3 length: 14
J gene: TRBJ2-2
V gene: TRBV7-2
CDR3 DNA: TGTGCCAGCAGCATAGCGGGAGGGACCGGGGAGCTGTTTTTT
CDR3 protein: CASSIAGGTGELFF

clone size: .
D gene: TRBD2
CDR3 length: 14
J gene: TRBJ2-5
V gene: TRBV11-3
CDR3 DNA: TGTGCCAGCAGCCTAGCGGGGGGGGGAGAGACCCAGTACTTC
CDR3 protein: CASSLAGGGETQYF

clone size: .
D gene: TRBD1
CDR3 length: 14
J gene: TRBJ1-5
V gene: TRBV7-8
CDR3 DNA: TGTGCCAGCAGCCGCACAGGGGCCGGTCAGCCCCAGCATTTT
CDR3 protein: CASSRTGAGQPQHF

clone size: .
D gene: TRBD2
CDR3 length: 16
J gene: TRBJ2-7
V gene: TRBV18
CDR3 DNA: TGTGCCAGCTCACCACCTGGACTAGCGGGAGTGTACGAGCAGTACTTC
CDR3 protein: CASSPPGLAGVYEQYF

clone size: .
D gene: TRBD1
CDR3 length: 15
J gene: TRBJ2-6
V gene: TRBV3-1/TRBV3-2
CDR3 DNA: TGTGCCAGCAGCCAGGGACAGTCTGGGGCCAACGTCCTGACTTTC
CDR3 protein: CASSQGQSGANVLTF

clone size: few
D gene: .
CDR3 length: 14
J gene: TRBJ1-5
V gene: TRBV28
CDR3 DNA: TGTGCCAGCAGTAGAGGAGGGAGCGGTCAGCCCCAGCATTTT
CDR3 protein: CASSRGGSGQPQHF

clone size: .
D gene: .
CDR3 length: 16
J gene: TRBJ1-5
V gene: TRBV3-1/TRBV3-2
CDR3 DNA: TGTGCCAGCAGCCGATCAGGGACTCAGGATAATCAGCCCCAGCATTTT
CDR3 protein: CASSRSGTQDNQPQHF

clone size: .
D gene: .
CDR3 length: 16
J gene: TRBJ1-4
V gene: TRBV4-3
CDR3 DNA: TGCGCCAGCAGCCAAGATCAGGGAATCTCGGTTGAAAAACTGTTTTTT
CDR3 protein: CASSQDQGISVEKLFF

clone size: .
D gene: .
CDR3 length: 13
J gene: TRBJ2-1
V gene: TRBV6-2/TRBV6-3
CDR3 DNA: TGTGCCAGCAGCCCGGACAGCTTCAATGAGCAGTTCTTC
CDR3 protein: CASSPDSFNEQFF

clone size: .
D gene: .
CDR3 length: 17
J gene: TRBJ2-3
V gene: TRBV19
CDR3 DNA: TGTGCCAGTAGTGCCCTTATAAGGCTGGGAGGCACAGATACGCAGTATTTT
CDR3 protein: CASSALIRLGGTDTQYF

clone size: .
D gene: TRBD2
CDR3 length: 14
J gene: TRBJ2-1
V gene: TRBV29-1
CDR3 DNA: TGCAGCGTTGAAGAGGGACTAGTCTACAATGAGCAGTTCTTC
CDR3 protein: CSVEEGLVYNEQFF

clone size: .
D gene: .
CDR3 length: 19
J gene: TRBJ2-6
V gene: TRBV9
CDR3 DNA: TGTGCCAGCAGCGTGGTGGGGGCGAAATCTTACTCTGGGGCCAACGTCCTGACTTTC
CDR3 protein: CASSVVGAKSYSGANVLTF

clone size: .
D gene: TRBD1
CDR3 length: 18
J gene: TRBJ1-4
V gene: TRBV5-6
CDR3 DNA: TGTGCCAGCAGCCAGCTGGGACAGGGGGCAAGAGTGGTCGAAAAACTGTTTTTT
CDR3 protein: CASSQLGQGARVVEKLFF

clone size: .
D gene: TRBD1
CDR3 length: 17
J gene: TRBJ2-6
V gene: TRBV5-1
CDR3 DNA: TGCGCCAGCAGCACCGGGACAGGGGCCTCTGGGGCCAACGTCCTGACTTTC
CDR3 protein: CASSTGTGASGANVLTF

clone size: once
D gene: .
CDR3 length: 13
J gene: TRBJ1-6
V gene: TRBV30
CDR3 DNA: TGTGCCTGGAGTCAGAGGGAGCGTTCACCCCTCCACTTT
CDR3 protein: CAWSQRERSPLHF

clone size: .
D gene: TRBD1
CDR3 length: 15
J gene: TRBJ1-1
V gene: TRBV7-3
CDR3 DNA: TGTGCCAGCAGCGGTTCAGGGGGAACGAGAACTGAAGCTTTCTTT
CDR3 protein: CASSGSGGTRTEAFF

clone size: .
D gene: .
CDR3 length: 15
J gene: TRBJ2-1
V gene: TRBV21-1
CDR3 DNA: TGTGCCAGCAGCGGGACTCCCCGCTCCTACAATGAGCAGTTCTTC
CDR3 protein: CASSGTPRSYNEQFF

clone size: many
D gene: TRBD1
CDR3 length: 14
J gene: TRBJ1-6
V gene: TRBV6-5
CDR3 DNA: TGTGCCAGCAGTCGACAGGGAGATAATTCACCCCTCCACTTT
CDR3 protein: CASSRQGDNSPLHF

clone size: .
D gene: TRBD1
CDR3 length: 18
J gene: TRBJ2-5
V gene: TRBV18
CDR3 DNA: TGTGCCAGCTCATTAAGACCCTGGGACAGGGGGCTAGGAGAGACCCAGTACTTC
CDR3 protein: CASSLRPWDRGLGETQYF

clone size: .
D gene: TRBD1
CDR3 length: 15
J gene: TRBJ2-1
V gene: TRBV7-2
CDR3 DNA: TGTGCCAGCAGCTTATCCGGGACAGGGAAAGATGAGCAGTTCTTC
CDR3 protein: CASSLSGTGKDEQFF

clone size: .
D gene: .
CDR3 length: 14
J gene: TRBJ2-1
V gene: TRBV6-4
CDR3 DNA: TGTGCCAGCAAACGTGAACAGGGCTACAATGAGCAGTTCTTC
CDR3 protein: CASKREQGYNEQFF

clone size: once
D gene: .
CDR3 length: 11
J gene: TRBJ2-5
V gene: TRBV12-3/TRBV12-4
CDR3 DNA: TGTGCCAGCAGTTTCCAGGAGACCCAGTACTTC
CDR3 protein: CASSFQETQYF

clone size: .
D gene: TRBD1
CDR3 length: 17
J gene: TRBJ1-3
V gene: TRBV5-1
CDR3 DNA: TGCGCCAGCAGCTCCTCCGGGACAGGTCTCTCTGGAAACACCATATATTTT
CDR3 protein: CASSSSGTGLSGNTIYF

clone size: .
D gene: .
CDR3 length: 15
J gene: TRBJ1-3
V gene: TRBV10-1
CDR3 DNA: TGCGCCAGCAGTGTGGGGGCGGGGGAAGGAAACACCATATATTTT
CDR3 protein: CASSVGAGEGNTIYF